At least ten counts were recorded for the clone carrying this T cell receptor (beta chain). Its antigen is unidentified. This CDR3 comprises 15 residues. Trimming removed 6 bases from V and 5 bases from J, with 19 bases in between. The data were obtained in a study of HIV-infected patients and healthy controls. Alpha and beta constant-region primers primed reverse transcription of 400 to 500 ng RNA. Alpha and beta chain libraries were made separately by chain-specific third strand synthesis with multiplexing indices. A roughly 21-cycle PCR with P5s and P7 primers followed a short adapter-adding first PCR. MiXCR, applied by TCRdb to the 5' RACE reads, yields one record per CDR3 protein. Among 4,500 to 7,000 distinct CDR3 sequences listed, about 10% were seen once. Roughly three months, about 14 weeks, into antiretroviral therapy, follow-up blood was collected. No cell fractionation was done, so the repertoire covers all unsorted peripheral blood T cells. RNA came from more than 2 ml of peripheral blood.

Whole-study findings and limits: Treated samples reflected only about three months of therapy, arguably too short to observe immune reconstitution.

The source is an adult with HIV infection. This rearrangement joins TRBV12-3 or TRBV12-4 to TRBJ1-1, with a weak D call TRBD1 (6 bases). Sample: blood, taken during antiretroviral therapy. The CDR3 region has the DNA TGTGCCAGCAGAGATACGGGACACATGGAGACTGAAGCTTTCTTT. Protein: CASRDTGHMETEAFF.